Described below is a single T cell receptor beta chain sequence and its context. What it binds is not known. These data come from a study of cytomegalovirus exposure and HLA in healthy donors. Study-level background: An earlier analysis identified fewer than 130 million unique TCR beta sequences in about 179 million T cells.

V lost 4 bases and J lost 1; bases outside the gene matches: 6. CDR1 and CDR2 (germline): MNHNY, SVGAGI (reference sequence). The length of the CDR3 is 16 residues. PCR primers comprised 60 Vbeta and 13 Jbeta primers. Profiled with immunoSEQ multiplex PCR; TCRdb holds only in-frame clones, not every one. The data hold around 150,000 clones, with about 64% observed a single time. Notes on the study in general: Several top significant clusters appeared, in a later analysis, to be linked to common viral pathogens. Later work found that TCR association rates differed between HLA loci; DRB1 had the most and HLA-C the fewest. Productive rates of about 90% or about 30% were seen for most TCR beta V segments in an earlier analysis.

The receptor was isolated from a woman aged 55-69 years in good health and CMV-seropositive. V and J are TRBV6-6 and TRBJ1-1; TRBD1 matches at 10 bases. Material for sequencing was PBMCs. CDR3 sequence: CASSSRQGAKNTEAFF. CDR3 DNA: TGTGCCAGCAGTTCCAGACAGGGGGCTAAGAACACTGAAGCTTTCTTT.